This T cell receptor beta chain was captured in a study of blood T cell repertoires in COVID-19. For the study at large: COVID-19 samples, acute and convalescent, were from the United States, Italy and Spain. Sources were T cells, B-cell-depleted T cells, or PBMCs; the material itself was cDNA or gDNA.

Original methodology: Amplified reference gene primers provided the basis for estimating nucleated cell counts. The method was immunoSEQ multiplex PCR; TCRdb's version includes in-frame clones alone and lacks a portion of them. V, J and clone size derive from that table, while D and trimming were established from the DNA sequence. The sample shows about 74,000 clones, 70% to 90% of them seen only once. CDR3 length: 15 residues. Unmatched junction bases numbered 4, after V lost 4 bases and J lost 1 base. Germline V gene data show CDR1 as LGHDT and CDR2 as YNNKEL (reference sequence). The TCR originated in an elderly woman with active or convalescent COVID-19. The chain carries TRBV3-1 (or the pseudogene TRBV3-2) and TRBJ2-3; 8 positions match TRBD1. Input material: peripheral blood. CDR3 loop: CASSLPGQGTDTQYF. For the CDR3, the DNA is TGTGCCAGCAGCCTACCGGGACAGGGCACAGATACGCAGTATTTT.